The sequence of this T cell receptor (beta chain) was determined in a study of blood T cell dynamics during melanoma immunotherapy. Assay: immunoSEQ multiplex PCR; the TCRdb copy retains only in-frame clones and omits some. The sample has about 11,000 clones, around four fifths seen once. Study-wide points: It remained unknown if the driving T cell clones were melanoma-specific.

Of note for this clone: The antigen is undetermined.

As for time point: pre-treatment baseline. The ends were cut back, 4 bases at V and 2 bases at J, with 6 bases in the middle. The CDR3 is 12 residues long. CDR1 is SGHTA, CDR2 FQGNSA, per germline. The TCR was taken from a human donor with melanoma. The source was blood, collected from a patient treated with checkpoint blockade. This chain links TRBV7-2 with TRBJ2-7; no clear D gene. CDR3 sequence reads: CASSSRTYEQYF. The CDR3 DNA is TGTGCCAGCAGCTCTAGGACCTACGAGCAGTACTTC.